Listed below are T cell receptor beta chains from one sample, sequenced in a study of T-cell memory formation after mild COVID-19. TCRdb used MiXCR to reprocess the 5' RACE reads, holding one entry per CDR3 protein. Among roughly 100,000 distinct CDR3 sequences listed, 9.5% to 15% were seen once. Sample: PBMCs or a T cell subset sorted from them (not recorded which). These receptors came from an adult woman who had mild COVID-19 (a few samples of this study predate the infection). Cell type and time point are not known. Both conserved end residues are part of each CDR3. The order of the fields is J gene, clone size, V gene, D gene, CDR3 protein, CDR3 DNA. The D gene is left open where the match is weak. Clone size is not always given. Where it is, it says once, few, many or a class for expanded clones.

TRBJ2-5 few TRBV7-9 TRBD1 CASSPPTGDTETQYF TGTGCCAGCAGCCCTCCGACAGGGGATACCGAGACCCAGTACTTC
TRBJ1-1 few TRBV6-2/TRBV6-3 . CASSYSGRPEAFF TGTGCCAGCAGTTACTCAGGGCGGCCTGAAGCTTTCTTT
TRBJ2-7 . TRBV20-1 TRBD2 CSASPSGLASTEQYF TGCAGTGCCTCACCCTCGGGACTAGCGTCGACAGAGCAGTACTTC
TRBJ2-2 once TRBV12-3/TRBV12-4 TRBD1 CASSLGGTGYGGELFF TGTGCCAGCAGTTTGGGTGGGACAGGGTATGGCGGGGAGCTGTTTTTT
TRBJ2-1 many TRBV5-1 TRBD2 CASSLAGVNNEQFF TGCGCCAGCAGCCTAGCGGGAGTCAACAATGAGCAGTTCTTC
TRBJ1-1 few TRBV27 . CASGNTEAFF TGTGCCAGCGGGAACACTGAAGCTTTCTTT
TRBJ2-1 . TRBV27 TRBD1 CASSSRDRGVDEQFF TGTGCCAGCAGTTCCCGGGACAGGGGAGTCGATGAGCAGTTCTTC
TRBJ2-1 few TRBV20-1 TRBD2 CSARERLAGGDEQFF TGCAGTGCTAGAGAGAGACTAGCGGGAGGGGATGAGCAGTTCTTC
TRBJ2-7 . TRBV6-5 TRBD2 CASSYSVGLRAYEQYF TGTGCCAGCAGTTACTCAGTGGGACTACGGGCCTACGAGCAGTACTTC
TRBJ2-2 . TRBV24-1 . CATSDSPRFDGNGELFF TGTGCCACCAGTGATTCCCCTCGCTTTGATGGCAACGGGGAGCTGTTTTTT
TRBJ2-2 few TRBV7-9 TRBD1 CASSFQGARGGELFF TGTGCCAGCAGCTTCCAGGGGGCCAGAGGCGGGGAGCTGTTTTTT
TRBJ2-2 many TRBV12-3/TRBV12-4 . CASSTQLGGPGTGELFF TGTGCCAGCAGTACTCAGCTGGGGGGCCCGGGCACCGGGGAGCTGTTTTTT
TRBJ2-3 few TRBV4-3 TRBD2 CASSASGRADTQYF TGCGCCAGCAGCGCTAGCGGGAGGGCAGATACGCAGTATTTT
TRBJ2-7 few TRBV5-1 TRBD1 CASSVDRGSYEQYF TGCGCCAGCAGCGTCGACAGGGGTAGCTACGAGCAGTACTTC
TRBJ2-2 few TRBV11-3 . CASSQIGGNTGELFF TGTGCCAGCAGTCAGATTGGAGGGAACACCGGGGAGCTGTTTTTT
TRBJ2-5 few TRBV7-6 . CATSIDDQETQYF TGTGCCACTTCAATTGACGATCAAGAGACCCAGTACTTC
TRBJ1-3 few TRBV7-9 . CASSSTTARSGNTIYF TGTGCCAGCAGCTCCACGACAGCCCGCTCTGGAAACACCATATATTTT
TRBJ2-2 few TRBV29-1 . CSVEDVDTNTGELFF TGCAGCGTTGAAGACGTCGACACGAACACCGGGGAGCTGTTTTTT
TRBJ1-1 few TRBV20-1 . CSARTGDTEAFF TGCAGTGCTAGGACTGGCGACACTGAAGCTTTCTTT
TRBJ2-1 . TRBV27 . CASSRDFYNEQFF TGTGCCAGCAGTCGAGACTTTTACAATGAGCAGTTCTTC
TRBJ2-7 . TRBV27 . CASSSALTYEQYF TGTGCCAGCAGTTCTGCCCTGACCTACGAGCAGTACTTC
TRBJ2-2 few TRBV11-3 TRBD1 CASSGDREGPNTGELFF TGTGCCAGCAGCGGAGACAGGGAAGGGCCGAACACCGGGGAGCTGTTTTTT
TRBJ1-3 . TRBV6-1 TRBD1 CASGTVSGNTIYF TGTGCCAGCGGGACAGTCTCTGGAAACACCATATATTTT
TRBJ2-7 few TRBV11-3 . CASSDYRGREAEQYF TGTGCCAGCAGCGATTATCGAGGGCGGGAAGCCGAGCAGTACTTC
TRBJ2-7 few TRBV7-8 TRBD2 CASSGSEGLAADFYYEQYF TGTGCCAGCAGCGGATCCGAAGGACTAGCGGCCGATTTTTACTACGAGCAGTACTTC
TRBJ2-5 . TRBV7-9 TRBD1 CASSLETGLETQYF TGTGCCAGCAGCTTAGAGACAGGGTTGGAGACCCAGTACTTC
TRBJ1-2 . TRBV7-9 . CASSPGGAGPSAYGYTF TGTGCCAGCAGCCCCGGAGGGGCAGGTCCCTCTGCCTATGGCTACACCTTC
TRBJ2-1 . TRBV20-1 . CSASLRNEQFF TGCAGTGCTAGTCTTCGAAATGAGCAGTTCTTC
TRBJ2-3 few TRBV19 TRBD1 CASSPQGAATDTQYF TGTGCCAGTAGCCCACAGGGGGCGGCCACAGATACGCAGTATTTT
TRBJ2-2 few TRBV6-5 . CASSSILMNTGELFF TGTGCCAGCAGTTCCATTCTCATGAACACCGGGGAGCTGTTTTTT
TRBJ2-7 . TRBV2 . CASSEIQGGSYEQYF TGTGCCAGCAGTGAAATCCAGGGCGGGTCCTACGAGCAGTACTTC
TRBJ2-5 few TRBV5-4 . CASSLFEPKETQYF TGTGCCAGCAGCTTGTTCGAGCCCAAAGAGACCCAGTACTTC
TRBJ2-1 many TRBV30 . CAWRGQGGNEQFF TGTGCCTGGAGAGGCCAAGGGGGGAATGAGCAGTTCTTC
TRBJ2-2 few TRBV24-1 . CATSERSGHDNTGELFF TGTGCCACCAGCGAACGCTCGGGACACGATAACACCGGGGAGCTGTTTTTT
TRBJ1-4 . TRBV7-9 TRBD1 CASIDNRGQGEKLFF TGTGCCAGCATAGATAACAGGGGGCAGGGTGAAAAACTGTTTTTT
TRBJ1-1 few TRBV4-2 TRBD1 CASSQPDSGGNTEAFF TGTGCCAGCAGCCAACCTGATTCAGGGGGGAACACTGAAGCTTTCTTT
TRBJ2-5 . TRBV7-9 TRBD2 CASSFPTSGKETQYF TGTGCCAGCAGCTTTCCGACTAGCGGGAAAGAGACCCAGTACTTC
TRBJ2-3 . TRBV7-6 . CASSDRRVPGDTQYF TGTGCCAGCAGCGATAGGAGGGTACCGGGCGATACGCAGTATTTT
TRBJ2-1 few TRBV7-6 . CASSLFLIETPEYNEQFF TGTGCCAGCAGCTTATTTTTGATCGAGACACCGGAATACAATGAGCAGTTCTTC
TRBJ2-7 . TRBV29-1 . CSVEGVSVYEQYF TGCAGCGTTGAAGGGGTCAGTGTCTACGAGCAGTACTTC
TRBJ1-1 few TRBV7-6 . CASSDRQAGSTEAFF TGTGCCAGCAGCGACAGACAGGCGGGGAGCACTGAAGCTTTCTTT
TRBJ1-1 . TRBV30 . CAWRGRLGPTEAFF TGTGCCTGGAGGGGTAGATTGGGGCCCACTGAAGCTTTCTTT
TRBJ2-5 few TRBV15 . CATSRDMAEPQYF TGTGCCACCAGCAGAGATATGGCCGAACCCCAGTACTTC
TRBJ1-1 few TRBV20-1 . CSARGWGPEAFF TGCAGTGCTAGAGGATGGGGACCTGAAGCTTTCTTT
TRBJ2-7 . TRBV5-6 TRBD2 CASSGGTSGVYEQYF TGTGCCAGCAGCGGGGGGACTAGCGGGGTCTACGAGCAGTACTTC
TRBJ2-1 . TRBV6-2/TRBV6-3 TRBD2 CASLPGLALNEQFF TGTGCCAGCCTTCCGGGACTAGCGCTCAATGAGCAGTTCTTC
TRBJ1-1 few TRBV4-1 . CASSPQVGEGAFF TGCGCCAGCAGCCCCCAGGTGGGGGAGGGAGCTTTCTTT
TRBJ2-1 . TRBV30 . CACPGLGNEQFF TGTGCCTGTCCCGGGCTGGGGAATGAGCAGTTCTTC
TRBJ2-6 few TRBV29-1 . CSVGDNSGANVLTF TGCAGCGTTGGCGACAACTCTGGGGCCAACGTCCTGACTTTC
TRBJ2-1 few TRBV24-1 TRBD2 CATSEAGGDLSYNEQFF TGTGCCACCAGTGAGGCTGGGGGGGACCTCTCCTACAATGAGCAGTTCTTC
TRBJ2-2 . TRBV11-1 TRBD2 CASSSLAGGMTGELFF TGTGCCAGCAGCTCACTAGCGGGAGGGATGACCGGGGAGCTGTTTTTT
TRBJ2-7 . TRBV13 TRBD2 CASSARQLTSGGLYEQYF TGTGCCAGCAGCGCGCGCCAGCTGACTAGCGGGGGCCTCTACGAGCAGTACTTC
TRBJ1-1 . TRBV20-1 . CSENPQNTEAFF TGCAGTGAAAACCCCCAGAACACTGAAGCTTTCTTT
TRBJ2-3 . TRBV19 . CASSTKGRLGDTQYF TGTGCCAGTAGTACCAAGGGACGGCTAGGGGATACGCAGTATTTT
TRBJ2-1 many TRBV18 . CASSPQGVDRFHEQFF TGTGCCAGCTCACCACAGGGAGTAGATAGATTCCATGAGCAGTTCTTC
TRBJ2-7 few TRBV30 TRBD1 CAWSGDRDTNEQYF TGTGCCTGGAGTGGGGACAGGGACACTAACGAGCAGTACTTC
TRBJ2-2 few TRBV7-9 . CASSLTGRTGELFF TGTGCCAGCAGCTTGACAGGACGGACCGGGGAGCTGTTTTTT
TRBJ2-5 few TRBV7-9 . CASSLAGTGGTQYF TGTGCCAGCAGCTTAGCGGGGACCGGGGGGACCCAGTACTTC
TRBJ1-1 few TRBV24-1 . CATSDTGSTEAFF TGTGCCACCAGTGACACAGGGTCTACTGAAGCTTTCTTT